Listed below are T cell receptor beta chains from one sample, sequenced in a study of Ad26.COV2.S vaccination and SARS-CoV-2 variants. Measured with immunoSEQ multiplex PCR; TCRdb has only the in-frame clones, and not every one. The sample has approximately 340,000 clones; roughly 81% are singletons. The specimen was peripheral blood, collected in a trial of Ad26.COV2.S vaccine versus placebo. The origin of the receptors is a person aged 18 to 65 who received the Ad26.COV2.S COVID-19 vaccine or a placebo. Each CDR3 is given with its conserved first and last residue. The order of the fields is J gene, V gene, D gene, CDR3 length, CDR3 protein, CDR3 DNA. The D gene is left open where the match is weak.

TRBJ1-6,TRBV7-8,TRBD1,13,CASSRTGGETLHF,TGTGCCAGCAGCCGGACAGGGGGCGAGACCCTCCACTTT
TRBJ2-5,TRBV3-1/TRBV3-2,TRBD2,15,CASSQDRRGGETQYF,TGTGCCAGCAGTCAAGACCGTCGGGGGGGAGAGACCCAGTACTTC
TRBJ1-5,TRBV5-8,.,13,CASSYTGNQPQHF,TGTGCCAGCAGCTATACGGGGAACCAGCCCCAGCATTTT
TRBJ2-7,TRBV28,TRBD2,15,CASSTGLAAVYEQYF,TGTGCCAGCAGCACTGGACTAGCGGCCGTCTACGAGCAGTACTTC
TRBJ1-2,TRBV11-2,.,15,CASSAGKTGASGYTF,TGTGCCAGCAGCGCCGGAAAAACGGGAGCATCCGGCTACACCTTC
TRBJ1-1,TRBV2,.,16,CASRPRPGLGNTEAFF,TGTGCCAGCAGACCCAGACCAGGACTCGGGAACACTGAAGCTTTCTTT
TRBJ1-2,TRBV2,TRBD1,15,CASSRNTGAEDGYTF,TGTGCCAGCAGTAGAAATACAGGGGCTGAGGATGGCTACACCTTC
TRBJ1-1,TRBV5-1,.,14,CASSQNNGNTEAFF,TGCGCCAGCAGCCAGAACAATGGGAACACTGAAGCTTTCTTT
TRBJ2-7,TRBV3-1/TRBV3-2,TRBD2,19,CASRTTGTSGGPLSYEQYF,TGTGCCAGCAGAACCACCGGGACTAGCGGGGGGCCCCTCTCCTACGAGCAGTACTTC
TRBJ2-5,TRBV30,TRBD2,13,CAWNGGGWETQYF,TGTGCCTGGAACGGGGGGGGATGGGAGACCCAGTACTTC
TRBJ2-2,TRBV6-5,TRBD2,16,CASSSRLAGETGELFF,TGTGCCAGCAGTTCCCGACTAGCGGGAGAAACCGGGGAGCTGTTTTTT
TRBJ1-5,TRBV5-1,.,14,CASREQVGNQPQHF,TGCGCCAGCAGGGAACAGGTGGGCAATCAGCCCCAGCATTTT
TRBJ2-3,TRBV7-2,TRBD1,16,CASRPGTGGSADTQYF,TGTGCCAGCAGACCGGGGACAGGGGGCAGTGCAGATACGCAGTATTTT
TRBJ2-3,TRBV18,.,13,CASSSGQSDTQYF,TGTGCCAGCTCATCTGGACAGTCAGATACGCAGTATTTT
TRBJ2-4,TRBV19,.,16,CASSIVTGAAKNIQYF,TGTGCCAGTAGTATAGTGACGGGAGCTGCCAAAAACATTCAGTACTTC